Detailed here is one T cell receptor beta chain. The antigen remains unidentified. This entry belongs to a study of T cells in Graves' hyperthyroidism and ophthalmopathy. General study points: Stable hyperthyroidism was separated from ophthalmopathy by a model based on 13 V-J features.

The length of the CDR3 is 15 residues. Germline V gene sequence: CDR1 SGHTA, CDR2 FQGNSA. V lost 6 bases and J lost 5, with 17 bases in between. RNA transcripts served as the template for amplifying TCR beta CDR3 regions. Carried out on the TCR CDR3, a first-round RT-PCR used the HTBI primer set. TCRdb itself ran the multiplex PCR reads through MiXCR, one entry per CDR3 protein. The sample yields roughly 710,000 distinct CDR3 sequences, approximately 40% seen once. Sequenced input: blood. V gene TRBV7-2 combines with J gene TRBJ1-5; D uncertain. The TCR sequence derives from a woman aged 40 to 55 with Graves' hyperthyroidism. In DNA, the CDR3 is TGTGCCAGCAGTTTATCTGTGGTCCAATATCAGCCCCAGCATTTT. Amino acids: CASSLSVVQYQPQHF. Together with reference TRBV7-2 and TRBJ1-5, the CDR3 gives the full variable domain: GAGVSQSPSNKVTEKGKDVELRCDPISGHTALYWYRQSLGQGLEFLIYFQGNSAPDKSGLPSDRFSAERTGGSVSTLTIQRTQQEDSAVYLCASSLSVVQYQPQHFGDGTRLSIL.